Each of the 10 T cell receptor beta chains below was sequenced from the same sample in a study of T cell repertoires in cytomegalovirus infection. TCRdb re-called the reads with MiXCR, one entry per CDR3 protein. The sample yields 80,000 or so distinct CDR3 sequences, 20% to 30% seen once. Their antigens remain unidentified. The sample consisted of CD8+ T cells from cultured PBMCs, taken from culture after CMV antigen stimulation. These receptors were obtained from a human donor in good health (CMV status not recorded). Some clones in this sample may be carry-over from other donors' samples.

This clonotype showed up just a few times. The V call is TRBV10-2, the J call TRBJ2-7; D might be TRBD2 (5 bases). Per the germline V gene, CDR1 is WSHSY and CDR2 is SAAADI. The CDR3 is 14 residues long. Trimming took off 0 bases at V and 1 base at J, with 7 bases between the two ends. The CDR3 nucleotides are TGCGCCAGCAGTGAGTCGGGCGGGTCCTACGAGCAGTACTTC. Amino acids: CASSESGGSYEQYF.

This clonotype came up many times. The chain carries TRBV7-6 and TRBJ2-3; TRBD2 might be the D (5 bases). The CDR3 has 12 amino acids. Trimming pared 4 bases from V and 8 bases from J, leaving 10 bases between. Germline V gene lookup returns CDR1 SGHVS and CDR2 FNYEAQ. DNA of the CDR3: TGTGCCAGCAGCTACCCCGGGGTTACGCAGTATTTT. Its translation: CASSYPGVTQYF.

In its sample, this clonotype was seen many times. The J gene is TRBJ2-5, the V gene TRBV7-2; 9 bases are a match to TRBD2. The CDR3 covers 17 residues. V was pared by 1 base and J by 2 bases, with 8 bases of the junction left unmatched. Germline V gene lookup returns CDR1 SGHTA and CDR2 FQGNSA. This CDR3 reads CASSLVGLAGYQETQYF. CDR3 in DNA: TGTGCCAGCAGCTTAGTGGGGCTAGCGGGGTATCAAGAGACCCAGTACTTC.

The chain is built from TRBV19 and TRBJ2-4; D unresolved. V was clipped by 7 bases and J by 2 bases, with 18 bases between them. The CDR3 is 16 amino acids. The germline CDR1 and CDR2 sequences are LNHDA and SQIVND (reference sequence). In DNA form, the CDR3 reads TGTGCCAGTAAAGGCGAGTTCCCAGTATCCAAAAACATTCAGTACTTC. This gives the protein CASKGEFPVSKNIQYF.

V is TRBV28 and J is TRBJ1-2, with TRBD1 as a possible D gene (6 bases). This CDR3 comprises 14 residues. Germline V gene data show CDR1 as MDHEN and CDR2 as SYDVKM. V lost 5 bases and J 6 bases, leaving 16 bases between the germline ends. CDR3 sequence: CASSQSGAEDGYTF. The CDR3 region has the DNA TGTGCCAGCAGTCAATCAGGGGCGGAAGATGGCTACACCTTC.

The rearrangement joins TRBV4-3 to TRBJ2-2; 8 bases are shared with TRBD1. The CDR3 contains 15 residues. With 5 bases clipped from V and 2 bases from J, the junction kept 4 bases outside the gene matches. Germline V lookup: CDR1 LGHNA, CDR2 YSLEER. CDR3 DNA sequence: TGCGCCAGCAGCGCCGACAGGGGTAACACCGGGGAGCTGTTTTTT. Protein sequence: CASSADRGNTGELFF.

This clonotype was picked up many times. This chain links TRBV7-9 with TRBJ2-5, with a weak D call TRBD2 (5 bases). This CDR3 spans 13 amino acids. The V end lost 1 base, the J end lost 9 bases, and 12 bases lay between the germline ends. Germline V gives CDR1 SEHNR, CDR2 FQNEAQ (reference sequence). DNA for the CDR3: TGTGCCAGCAGCTTAGATGTGGAGGAGGCCCAGTACTTC. Encoded protein: CASSLDVEEAQYF.

As for this clonotype: Possible read error: a much larger clone is one base away. The rearrangement joins TRBV7-2 to TRBJ1-4, with D possibly TRBD1 on 5 matching bases. This CDR3 has 14 residues. The ends were cut back, 5 bases at V and 8 bases at J, with 15 bases in the middle. Germline values: CDR1 SGHTA, CDR2 FQGNSA. For the CDR3, the DNA is TGTGCCAGCAGCCCCCCCCCGGGGGGGGAAAAACTGTTTTTT. This translates into CASSPPPGGEKLFF.

This clonotype was found many times. V and J are TRBV7-6 and TRBJ2-5; the D call may be TRBD1 or TRBD2 (5 bases each). There are 15 residues in the CDR3. CDR1 and CDR2 (germline): SGHVS, FNYEAQ. V was pared by 5 bases and J by 5 bases, with 18 bases between. The DNA of the CDR3 is TGTGCCAGCAGCCCCAGGTCCGGGACGGATGAGACCCAGTACTTC. Protein sequence: CASSPRSGTDETQYF.

This clonotype occurred a few times. V and J are TRBV7-9 and TRBJ2-4; tentative D call: TRBD1 (6 bases). Trimming took off 4 bases at V and 5 bases at J, with 6 bases between the two ends. The CDR3 consists of 12 residues. Per the germline V gene, CDR1 is SEHNR and CDR2 is FQNEAQ (reference sequence). CDR3 region: CASSYRENIQYF. The CDR3 DNA reads TGTGCCAGCAGCTACAGGGAAAACATTCAGTACTTC.